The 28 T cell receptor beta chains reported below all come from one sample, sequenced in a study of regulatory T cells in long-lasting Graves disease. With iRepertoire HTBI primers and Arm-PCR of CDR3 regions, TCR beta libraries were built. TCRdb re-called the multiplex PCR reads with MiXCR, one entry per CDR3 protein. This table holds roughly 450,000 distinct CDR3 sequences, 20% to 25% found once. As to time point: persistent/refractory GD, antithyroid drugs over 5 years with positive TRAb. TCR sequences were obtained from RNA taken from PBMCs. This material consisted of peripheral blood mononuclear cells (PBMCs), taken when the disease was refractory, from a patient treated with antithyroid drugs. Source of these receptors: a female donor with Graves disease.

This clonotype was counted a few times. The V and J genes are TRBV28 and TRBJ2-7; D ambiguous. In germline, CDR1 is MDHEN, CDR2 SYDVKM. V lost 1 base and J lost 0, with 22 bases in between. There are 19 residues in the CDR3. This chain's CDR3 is CASSLSVYRLRLSSYEQYF. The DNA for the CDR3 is TGTGCCAGCAGTTTATCTGTCTACCGCTTACGGTTGTCCTCCTACGAGCAGTACTTC.

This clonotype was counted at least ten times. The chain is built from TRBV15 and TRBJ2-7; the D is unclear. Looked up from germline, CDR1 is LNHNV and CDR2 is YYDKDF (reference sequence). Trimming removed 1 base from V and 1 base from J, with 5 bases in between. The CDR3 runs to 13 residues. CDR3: CATSRALSYEQYF. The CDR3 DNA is TGTGCCACCAGCAGAGCCTTATCCTACGAGCAGTACTTC.

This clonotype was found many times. The CDR3 DNA reads as TGCAGCGTTCGGTGGGTGACAGCTCAAGAGACCCAGTACTTC. Its translation: CSVRWVTAQETQYF. The chain carries TRBV29-1 and TRBJ2-5; weak D call: TRBD1 (5 bases). The V gene lost 5 bases and the J gene lost 2 bases, with 15 bases spanning the gap. Looked up from germline, CDR1 is SQVTM and CDR2 is ANQGSEA. CDR3 length: 14 residues.

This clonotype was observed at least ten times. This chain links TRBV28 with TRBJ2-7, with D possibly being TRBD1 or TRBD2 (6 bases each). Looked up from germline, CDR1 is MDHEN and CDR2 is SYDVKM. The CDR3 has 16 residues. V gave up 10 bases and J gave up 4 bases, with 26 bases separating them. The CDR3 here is CATNGYYTGSGYEQYF. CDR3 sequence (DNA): TGTGCCACAAACGGCTATTACACAGGGAGCGGGTACGAGCAGTACTTC.

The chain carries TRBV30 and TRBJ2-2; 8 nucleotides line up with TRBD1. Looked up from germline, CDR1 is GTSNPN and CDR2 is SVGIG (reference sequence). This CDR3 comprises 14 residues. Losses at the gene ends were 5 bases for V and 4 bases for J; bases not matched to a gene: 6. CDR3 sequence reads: CAWETGAGTGELFF. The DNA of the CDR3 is TGTGCCTGGGAGACAGGGGCCGGCACCGGGGAGCTGTTTTTT.

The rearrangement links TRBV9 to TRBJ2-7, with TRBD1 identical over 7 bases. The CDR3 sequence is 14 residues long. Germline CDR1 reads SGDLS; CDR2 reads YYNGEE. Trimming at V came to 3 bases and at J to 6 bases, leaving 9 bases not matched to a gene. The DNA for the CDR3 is TGTGCCAGCAGCGAGAGACAGGGCCCTTCCGAGCAGTACTTC. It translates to CASSERQGPSEQYF.

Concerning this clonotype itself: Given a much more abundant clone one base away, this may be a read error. This chain's CDR3 is CASSPRTSGPYGQYF. The CDR3 DNA reads TGTGCCAGCAGCCCCAGGACTAGCGGACCCTACGGGCAGTACTTC. J is TRBJ2-7 and V is TRBV7-6; TRBD2 aligns across 10 bases. This CDR3 is built from 15 residues. In germline, CDR1 is SGHVS, CDR2 FNYEAQ.

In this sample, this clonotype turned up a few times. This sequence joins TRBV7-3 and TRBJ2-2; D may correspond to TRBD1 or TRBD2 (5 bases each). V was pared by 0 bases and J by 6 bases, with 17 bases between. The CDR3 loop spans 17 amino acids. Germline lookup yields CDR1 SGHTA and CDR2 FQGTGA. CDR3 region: CASSLTSDSEGAGELFF. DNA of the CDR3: TGTGCCAGCAGCTTAACCTCGGACTCGGAAGGGGCCGGGGAGCTGTTTTTT.

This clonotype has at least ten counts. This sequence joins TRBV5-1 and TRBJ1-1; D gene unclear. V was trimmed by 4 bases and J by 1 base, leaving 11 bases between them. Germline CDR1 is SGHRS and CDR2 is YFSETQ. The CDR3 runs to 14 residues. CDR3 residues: CASSIEPRNTEAFF. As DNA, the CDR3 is TGCGCCAGCAGCATTGAACCCAGGAACACTGAAGCTTTCTTT.

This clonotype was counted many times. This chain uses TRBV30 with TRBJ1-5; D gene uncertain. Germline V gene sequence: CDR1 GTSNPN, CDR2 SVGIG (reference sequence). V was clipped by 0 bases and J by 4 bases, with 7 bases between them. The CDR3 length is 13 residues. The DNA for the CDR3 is TGTGCCTGGAGTGTACAAGAGAATCAGCCCCAGCATTTT. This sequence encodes CAWSVQENQPQHF. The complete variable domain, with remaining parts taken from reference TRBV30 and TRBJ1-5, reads SQTIHQWPATLVQPVGSPLSLECTVEGTSNPNLYWYRQAAGRGLQLLFYSVGIGQISSEVPQNLSASRPQDRQFILSSKKLLLSDSGFYLCAWSVQENQPQHFGDGTRLSIL.

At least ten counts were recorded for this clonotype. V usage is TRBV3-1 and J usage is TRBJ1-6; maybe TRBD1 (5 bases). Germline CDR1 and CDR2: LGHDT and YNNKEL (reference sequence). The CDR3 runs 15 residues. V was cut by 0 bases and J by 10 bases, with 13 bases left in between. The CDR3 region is CASSQDSGGGSPLHF. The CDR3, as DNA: TGTGCCAGCAGCCAAGATAGCGGGGGGGGATCACCCCTCCACTTT.

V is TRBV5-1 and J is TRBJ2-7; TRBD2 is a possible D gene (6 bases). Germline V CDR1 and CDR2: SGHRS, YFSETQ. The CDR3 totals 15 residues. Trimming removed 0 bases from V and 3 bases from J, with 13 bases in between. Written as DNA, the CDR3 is TGCGCCAGCAGCTTGGGGGTAGGAGGGGACTACGAGCAGTACTTC. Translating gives CASSLGVGGDYEQYF.

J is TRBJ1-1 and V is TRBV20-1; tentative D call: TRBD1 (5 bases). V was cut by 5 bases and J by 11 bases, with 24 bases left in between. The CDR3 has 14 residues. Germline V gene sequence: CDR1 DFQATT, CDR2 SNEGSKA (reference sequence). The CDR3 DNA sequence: TGCAGTGCTGGAAGACGGGGGACCCCCACGGGGGCTTTCTTT. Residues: CSAGRRGTPTGAFF.

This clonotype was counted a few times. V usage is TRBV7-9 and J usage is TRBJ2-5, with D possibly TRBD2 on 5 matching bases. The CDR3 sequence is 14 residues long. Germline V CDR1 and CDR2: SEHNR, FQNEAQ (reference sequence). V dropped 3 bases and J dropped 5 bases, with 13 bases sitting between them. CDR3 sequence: CASSFDTRGETQYF. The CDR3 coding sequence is TGTGCCAGCAGCTTCGATACACGCGGGGAGACCCAGTACTTC.

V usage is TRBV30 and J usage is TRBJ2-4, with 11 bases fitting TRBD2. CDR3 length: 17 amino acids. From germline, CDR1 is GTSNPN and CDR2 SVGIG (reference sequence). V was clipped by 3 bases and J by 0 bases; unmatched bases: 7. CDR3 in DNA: TGTGCCTGGAGCCCCGCTAGCGGGGGGATAGCCAAAAACATTCAGTACTTC. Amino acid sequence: CAWSPASGGIAKNIQYF.

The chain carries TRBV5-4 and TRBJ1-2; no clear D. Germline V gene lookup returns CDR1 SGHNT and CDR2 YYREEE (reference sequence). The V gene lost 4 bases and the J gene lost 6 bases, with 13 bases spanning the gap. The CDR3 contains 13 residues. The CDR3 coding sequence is TGTGCCAGCAGCCGGACGCCGCCGGATGGCTACACCTTC. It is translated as CASSRTPPDGYTF.

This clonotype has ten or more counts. CDR3 nucleotide sequence: TGTGCCAGCAGTTTAACCGGACAGGGGCCTGAAAAACTGTTTTTT. Its protein is CASSLTGQGPEKLFF. The rearrangement joins TRBV28 to TRBJ1-4; 9 nucleotides match TRBD1. V lost 2 bases, J lost 7 bases, and 5 bases stayed unmatched. Germline V lookup: CDR1 MDHEN, CDR2 SYDVKM. The CDR3 covers 15 residues.

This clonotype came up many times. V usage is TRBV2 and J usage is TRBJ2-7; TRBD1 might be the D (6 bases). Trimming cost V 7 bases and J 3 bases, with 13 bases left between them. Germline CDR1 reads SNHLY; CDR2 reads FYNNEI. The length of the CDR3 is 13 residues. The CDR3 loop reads CASTGGRGYEQYF. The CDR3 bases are TGTGCCAGCACTGGGGGCAGAGGCTACGAGCAGTACTTC.

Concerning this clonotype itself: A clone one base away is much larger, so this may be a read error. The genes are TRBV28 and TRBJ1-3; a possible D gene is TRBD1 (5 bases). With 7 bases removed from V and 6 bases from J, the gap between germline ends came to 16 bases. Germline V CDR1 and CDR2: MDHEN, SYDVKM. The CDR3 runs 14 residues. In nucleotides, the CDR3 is TGTGCCAGCATTTCGGGGGACGACCCAAACACCATATATTTT. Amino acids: CASISGDDPNTIYF.

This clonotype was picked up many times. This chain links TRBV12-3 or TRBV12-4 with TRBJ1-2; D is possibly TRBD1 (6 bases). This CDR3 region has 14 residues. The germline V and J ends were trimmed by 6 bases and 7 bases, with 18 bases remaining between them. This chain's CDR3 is CASSLSAGASGYTF. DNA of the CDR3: TGTGCCAGCAGCCTATCAGCGGGGGCCTCTGGCTACACCTTC.

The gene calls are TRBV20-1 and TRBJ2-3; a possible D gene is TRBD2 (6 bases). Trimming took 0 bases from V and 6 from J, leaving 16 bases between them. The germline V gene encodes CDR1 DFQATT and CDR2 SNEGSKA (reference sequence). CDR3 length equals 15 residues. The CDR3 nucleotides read TGCAGTGCTAGAGAGTTGCGGGGTATGGTGGATACGCAGTATTTT. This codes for CSARELRGMVDTQYF.

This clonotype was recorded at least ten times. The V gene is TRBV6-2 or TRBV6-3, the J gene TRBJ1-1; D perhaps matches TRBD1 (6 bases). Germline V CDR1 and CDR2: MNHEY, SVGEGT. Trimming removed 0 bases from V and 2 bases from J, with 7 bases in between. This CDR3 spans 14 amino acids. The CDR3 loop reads CASSYSDSNTEAFF. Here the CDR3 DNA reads TGTGCCAGCAGTTACTCGGACAGCAACACTGAAGCTTTCTTT.

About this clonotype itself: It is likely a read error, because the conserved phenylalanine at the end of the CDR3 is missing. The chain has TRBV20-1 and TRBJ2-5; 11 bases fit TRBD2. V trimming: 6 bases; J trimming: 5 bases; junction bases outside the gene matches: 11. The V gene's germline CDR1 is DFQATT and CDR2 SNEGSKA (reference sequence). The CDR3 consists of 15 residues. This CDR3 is CSAASGGTEWETQYL. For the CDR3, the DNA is TGCAGTGCGGCTAGCGGGGGGACGGAGTGGGAGACCCAGTACCTC.

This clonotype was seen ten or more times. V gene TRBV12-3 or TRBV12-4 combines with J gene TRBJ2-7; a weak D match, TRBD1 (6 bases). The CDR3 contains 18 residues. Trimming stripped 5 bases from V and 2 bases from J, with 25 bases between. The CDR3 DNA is TGTGCCAGCAGTCACGTGGGCTGGCCGGGACATGCCCCCTACGAGCAGTACTTC. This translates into CASSHVGWPGHAPYEQYF.

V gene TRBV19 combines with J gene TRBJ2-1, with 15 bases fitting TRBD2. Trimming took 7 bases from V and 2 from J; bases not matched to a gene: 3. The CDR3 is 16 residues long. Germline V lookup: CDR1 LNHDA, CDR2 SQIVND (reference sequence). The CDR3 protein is CASKRTSGGAYNEQFF. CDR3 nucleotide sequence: TGTGCCAGTAAACGGACTAGCGGGGGGGCCTACAATGAGCAGTTCTTC.

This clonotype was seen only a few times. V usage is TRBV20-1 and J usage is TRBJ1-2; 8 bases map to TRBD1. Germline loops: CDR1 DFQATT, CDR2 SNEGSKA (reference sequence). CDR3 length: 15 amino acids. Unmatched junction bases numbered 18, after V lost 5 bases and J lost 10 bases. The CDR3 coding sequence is TGCAGTGCTGGACATACGACAGGGGCAAGGAATATCTACACCTTC. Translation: CSAGHTTGARNIYTF.

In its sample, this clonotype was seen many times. CDR3 sequence: CASRGTGDANYGYTF. In DNA form, the CDR3 reads TGTGCCAGCAGGGGGACAGGAGATGCTAACTATGGCTACACCTTC. This chain joins TRBV28 and TRBJ1-2; 8 bases agree with TRBD1. This CDR3 has 15 amino acids. The V gene end was trimmed by 6 bases and the J gene end by 0 bases; junction bases not matched to a gene: 6. The V gene's germline CDR1 is MDHEN and CDR2 SYDVKM.

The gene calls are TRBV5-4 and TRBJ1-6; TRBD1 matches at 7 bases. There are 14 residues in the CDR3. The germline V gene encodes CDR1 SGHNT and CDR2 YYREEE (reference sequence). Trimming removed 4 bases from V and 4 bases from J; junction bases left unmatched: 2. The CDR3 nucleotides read TGTGCCAGCAGCCAGGACAGGTATAATTCACCCCTCCACTTT. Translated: CASSQDRYNSPLHF.